This T cell receptor beta chain was observed in a study of siplizumab effects on memory and regulatory T cells. Findings and limits, study-wide: Siplizumab, the agent tested, significantly reduced alloreactive sequences traceable to unstimulated CD4+ memory cells. Many proliferating CD4+ or CD8+ clones remained unclassified. Roughly 80-97% of them could not be assigned either a naive or a memory phenotype. Memory T cells appeared less diverse than naive cells, which seemed to contribute substantially to alloresponse.

CDR3 length: 15 amino acids. Trimming removed 3 bases at V and 1 base at J, with 11 bases between. Germline CDR1 is WNHNN and CDR2 is SYGVQD (reference sequence). Of note for this clone: Its antigen is still unknown.

The method was immunoSEQ multiplex PCR; TCRdb's version includes in-frame clones alone and lacks a portion of them. The sample includes some 120,000 clones, 94% of them seen just once. The chain is built from TRBV10-1 and TRBJ2-3; unclear D gene. The specimen was non-Treg CD4+ T cells sorted from blood. The clonotype comes from a human donor in good health. As DNA, the CDR3 is TGCGCCAGCAGTGAAAGCGATTGGGGCACAGATACGCAGTATTTT. This translates into CASSESDWGTDTQYF.